This T cell receptor (beta chain) came from a study of memory CD4+ T cells and cytomegalovirus serostatus. The wider study: This sample comes from healthy Belgian adults, fewer than ten CMV seropositive, about 23 seronegative. Overall study findings and caveats: About 40% of the roughly 150 known CMV-associated TCRbeta sequences appeared in CD4+ memory.

As originally analysed: Out-of-frame sequences were removed, leaving 2,204,828 distinct TCRbeta sequences. Sequenced by immunoSEQ multiplex PCR; TCRdb stores in-frame clones only, minus some. Clone size and the V and J calls come from that table; the DNA yielded D and trimming. The sample includes around 49,000 clones, around 82% of them seen just once. As regards this clone: Its specificity is unknown.

The sort gate was single viable CD3+CD4+CD8-CD45RO+ cells for memory CD4+ T cells. Total CD4+ T cells were enriched by CD4 positive selection. CDR1 and CDR2 (germline): KGHSH, LQKENI. V was pared by 1 base and J by 3 bases, with 6 bases of the junction left unmatched. This CDR3 contains 18 residues. The sequence came from an adult in good health and CMV-seronegative. The chain joins TRBV18 to TRBJ2-2; 12 bases line up with TRBD2. Sequenced: memory CD4+ T cells from blood. The CDR3 DNA follows: TGTGCCAGCTCACCACGACTAGCGGGAGAGGTCGACACCGGGGAGCTGTTTTTT. It is translated as CASSPRLAGEVDTGELFF.